Listed below are T cell receptor beta chains from one sample, sequenced in a study of CD8+ T cells in alopecia areata. TCRdb's table, derived via immunoSEQ multiplex PCR, lists solely in-frame clones and lacks some. The profile shows 200,000 to 250,000 clones, 50% to 65% of them singletons. Sequenced material: CD4+ T cells sorted from blood, taken at week 0. Receptors were obtained from a human donor with alopecia areata. CDR3s include the opening cysteine and the closing phenylalanine or tryptophan. A D gene is named only where the DNA matches it firmly. Rows give clone size only sometimes, using once, few, many, or a class for an expanded clone.

J: TRBJ2-1
D: -
V: TRBV2
size: few
CDR3: CASSEEYGSGYNEQFF
DNA: TGTGCCAGCAGTGAAGAATACGGGAGTGGGTACAATGAGCAGTTCTTC

J: TRBJ2-4
D: TRBD1
V: TRBV5-4
size: -
CDR3: CASSFSISTGVNAKNIQYF
DNA: TGTGCCAGCAGCTTCTCTATCTCGACAGGGGTAAATGCCAAAAACATTCAGTACTTC

J: TRBJ2-3
D: TRBD2
V: TRBV7-9
size: -
CDR3: CASSSRAGPMGDTQYF
DNA: TGTGCCAGCAGCTCCAGAGCGGGGCCCATGGGGGATACGCAGTATTTT

J: TRBJ1-5
D: -
V: TRBV29-1
size: -
CDR3: CSVAGGGPNQPQHF
DNA: TGCAGCGTCGCCGGGGGGGGCCCCAATCAGCCCCAGCATTTT

J: TRBJ2-1
D: TRBD2
V: TRBV7-2
size: -
CDR3: CASSDGSTGGRMYEQFF
DNA: TGTGCCAGCAGCGACGGCTCTACGGGGGGGCGAATGTATGAGCAGTTCTTC

J: TRBJ1-1
D: -
V: TRBV29-1
size: -
CDR3: CSARVNTGGTEAFF
DNA: TGCAGCGCTCGGGTCAATACAGGCGGCACTGAAGCTTTCTTT

J: TRBJ2-1
D: -
V: TRBV2
size: -
CDR3: CASGNRYNEQFF
DNA: TGTGCCAGCGGGAACAGATACAATGAGCAGTTCTTC

J: TRBJ2-3
D: -
V: TRBV5-4
size: few
CDR3: CASSLIDTQYF
DNA: TGTGCCAGCAGCTTGATTGATACGCAGTATTTT

J: TRBJ1-2
D: -
V: TRBV19
size: few
CDR3: CASIPRGGNYGYTF
DNA: TGTGCCAGTATCCCCCGGGGGGGCAACTATGGCTACACCTTC

J: TRBJ2-3
D: -
V: TRBV14
size: -
CDR3: CASSPLRADTQYF
DNA: TGTGCCAGCAGCCCTCTCCGGGCTGATACGCAGTATTTT

J: TRBJ2-7
D: -
V: TRBV5-1
size: -
CDR3: CASSPTGTDYEQYF
DNA: TGCGCCAGCAGCCCAACCGGGACGGATTACGAGCAGTACTTC

J: TRBJ2-3
D: TRBD1
V: TRBV4-2
size: -
CDR3: CASSLRQGSTDTQYF
DNA: TGTGCCAGCAGCCTCCGACAGGGAAGCACAGATACGCAGTATTTT

J: TRBJ2-1
D: -
V: TRBV7-2
size: -
CDR3: CASSLAFATNNEQFF
DNA: TGTGCCAGCAGCTTAGCTTTTGCGACGAACAATGAGCAGTTCTTC

J: TRBJ2-3
D: TRBD2
V: TRBV9
size: -
CDR3: CASSYGPSGGTDTQYF
DNA: TGTGCCAGCAGCTACGGGCCAAGCGGGGGCACAGATACGCAGTATTTT

J: TRBJ2-7
D: -
V: TRBV11-2
size: few
CDR3: CASSFQNEQYF
DNA: TGTGCCAGCAGCTTTCAAAACGAGCAGTACTTC

J: TRBJ1-6
D: TRBD1
V: TRBV11-2
size: -
CDR3: CASSLGQGGRAPLHF
DNA: TGTGCCAGCAGCTTAGGTCAGGGGGGGCGAGCACCCCTCCACTTT

J: TRBJ1-1
D: TRBD1
V: TRBV27
size: -
CDR3: CASSWGQVSTEAFF
DNA: TGTGCCAGCAGTTGGGGACAGGTTAGCACTGAAGCTTTCTTT

J: TRBJ2-1
D: TRBD2
V: TRBV7-9
size: -
CDR3: CASSLTQAGVPFF
DNA: TGTGCCAGCAGCTTAACTCAGGCGGGGGTTCCGTTCTTC

J: TRBJ2-5
D: TRBD2
V: TRBV29-1
size: -
CDR3: CSGRTSGQETQYF
DNA: TGCAGCGGCAGGACTAGCGGACAAGAGACCCAGTACTTC

J: TRBJ2-5
D: -
V: TRBV4-1
size: -
CDR3: CASSQDEKGRETQYF
DNA: TGCGCCAGCAGCCAAGATGAAAAAGGGAGGGAGACCCAGTACTTC

J: TRBJ1-2
D: -
V: TRBV20-1
size: -
CDR3: CSAMDGLRYTF
DNA: TGCAGTGCCATGGACGGTCTTCGGTACACCTTC

J: TRBJ2-1
D: TRBD1
V: TRBV5-1
size: -
CDR3: CASSPQGPLYNEQFF
DNA: TGCGCCAGCAGCCCACAGGGGCCCCTCTACAATGAGCAGTTCTTC

J: TRBJ1-5
D: -
V: TRBV30
size: -
CDR3: CAWSDWLAQPQHF
DNA: TGTGCCTGGAGTGATTGGTTGGCGCAGCCCCAGCATTTT

J: TRBJ1-2
D: -
V: TRBV11-2
size: -
CDR3: CASSLGDSDGYTF
DNA: TGTGCCAGCAGCTTAGGAGACTCCGATGGCTACACCTTC

J: TRBJ2-5
D: -
V: TRBV7-9
size: -
CDR3: CASSRSGTTETQYF
DNA: TGTGCCAGCAGCCGCTCCGGGACAACAGAGACCCAGTACTTC

J: TRBJ1-5
D: -
V: TRBV7-9
size: -
CDR3: CASSFGDTSNQPQHF
DNA: TGTGCCAGCAGCTTTGGGGACACCAGCAATCAGCCCCAGCATTTT